This is a list of T cell receptor beta chains from one sample in a study of regulatory T cells in long-lasting Graves disease. TCRdb fed the multiplex PCR reads into MiXCR, producing one record per CDR3 protein. Of 300,000 to 500,000 distinct CDR3 sequences listed, around 21% were seen once; the top ten hold around 21%. The material was peripheral blood mononuclear cells (PBMCs), obtained when the disease was refractory, from a patient treated with antithyroid drugs. These receptors came from a female donor with Graves disease. CDR3s include the opening cysteine and the closing phenylalanine or tryptophan. The D gene is left open where the match is weak. Clone sizes are given selectively: once, few, many, or a class where the clone is expanded.

D gene: .; J gene: TRBJ2-3; V gene: TRBV7-9; clone size: .; CDR3 protein: CASRSWEGSTQDTQYF; CDR3 DNA: TGTGCCAGCAGGTCCTGGGAAGGCAGCACACAAGATACGCAGTATTTT
D gene: TRBD2; J gene: TRBJ2-7; V gene: TRBV18; clone size: .; CDR3 protein: CASSPVVAGPRKYF; CDR3 DNA: TGTGCCAGCTCGCCGGTGGTAGCGGGACCAAGGAAGTACTTC
D gene: TRBD2; J gene: TRBJ2-1; V gene: TRBV7-2; clone size: many; CDR3 protein: CASSHQLAEGGPNNEQFF; CDR3 DNA: TGTGCCAGCAGCCATCAACTGGCAGAGGGAGGGCCGAACAATGAGCAGTTCTTC
D gene: TRBD1; J gene: TRBJ1-1; V gene: TRBV12-3/TRBV12-4; clone size: many; CDR3 protein: CASNRGPEAFF; CDR3 DNA: TGTGCCAGCAACAGGGGGCCTGAAGCTTTCTTT
D gene: .; J gene: TRBJ1-1; V gene: TRBV11-1; clone size: many; CDR3 protein: CASSLVANTEAFF; CDR3 DNA: TGTGCCAGCAGCTTGGTCGCGAACACTGAAGCTTTCTTT
D gene: .; J gene: TRBJ2-6; V gene: TRBV18; clone size: few; CDR3 protein: CASLQGAGANVLTF; CDR3 DNA: TGTGCCAGCTTACAGGGTGCTGGGGCCAACGTCCTGACTTTC
D gene: TRBD1; J gene: TRBJ1-2; V gene: TRBV5-1; clone size: .; CDR3 protein: CASSSNSGTGYGYTF; CDR3 DNA: TGCGCCAGCAGCTCGAACTCCGGGACAGGGTATGGCTACACCTTC
D gene: .; J gene: TRBJ1-5; V gene: TRBV4-3; clone size: few; CDR3 protein: CASSQDGSGGNQPQHF; CDR3 DNA: TGCGCCAGCAGCCAAGATGGGTCAGGGGGCAATCAGCCCCAGCATTTT
D gene: .; J gene: TRBJ1-4; V gene: TRBV5-1; clone size: many; CDR3 protein: CASSFQDSNEKLFF; CDR3 DNA: TGCGCCAGCAGCTTCCAGGACAGTAATGAAAAACTGTTTTTT
D gene: TRBD2; J gene: TRBJ2-5; V gene: TRBV7-7; clone size: many; CDR3 protein: CASSKGGLAAKETQYF; CDR3 DNA: TGTGCTAGCAGCAAAGGGGGACTAGCGGCGAAAGAGACCCAGTACTTC
D gene: .; J gene: TRBJ1-2; V gene: TRBV10-1; clone size: many; CDR3 protein: CASSESTQGYSGSSSTTPF; CDR3 DNA: TGCGCCAGCAGTGAGTCGACCCAGGGGTATAGCGGTTCTAGTTCCACTACACCTTTC
D gene: TRBD1; J gene: TRBJ1-5; V gene: TRBV7-9; clone size: many; CDR3 protein: CASSPSGTGLNQPQHF; CDR3 DNA: TGTGCCAGCAGCCCATCCGGGACAGGACTCAATCAGCCCCAGCATTTT
D gene: TRBD1; J gene: TRBJ2-7; V gene: TRBV25-1; clone size: few; CDR3 protein: CASSEYGQGINEQYF; CDR3 DNA: TGTGCCAGCAGTGAATACGGACAGGGGATCAACGAGCAGTACTTC
D gene: .; J gene: TRBJ2-7; V gene: TRBV28; clone size: many; CDR3 protein: CASSFPVTVGVEQYF; CDR3 DNA: TGTGCCAGCAGCTTTCCGGTGACAGTGGGGGTAGAGCAGTACTTC
D gene: .; J gene: TRBJ2-5; V gene: TRBV5-1; clone size: .; CDR3 protein: CASSLGGHSQETQYF; CDR3 DNA: TGCGCCAGCAGCTTGGGAGGACATAGCCAAGAGACCCAGTACTTC
D gene: TRBD1; J gene: TRBJ1-2; V gene: TRBV11-3; clone size: many; CDR3 protein: CASSPRQGAYYGYTF; CDR3 DNA: TGTGCCAGCAGCCCTCGACAGGGGGCCTACTATGGCTACACCTTC
D gene: .; J gene: TRBJ1-2; V gene: TRBV12-3/TRBV12-4; clone size: many; CDR3 protein: CASSPSRQRNYGYTF; CDR3 DNA: TGTGCCAGCAGTCCATCGAGGCAACGGAACTATGGCTACACCTTC
D gene: .; J gene: TRBJ1-2; V gene: TRBV2; clone size: many; CDR3 protein: CASSELQGGYGYTF; CDR3 DNA: TGTGCCAGCAGTGAATTACAGGGTGGCTATGGCTACACCTTC
D gene: TRBD1; J gene: TRBJ2-5; V gene: TRBV12-3/TRBV12-4; clone size: many; CDR3 protein: CASSFAGGKTQYF; CDR3 DNA: TGTGCCAGCAGTTTTGCAGGGGGCAAGACCCAGTACTTC
D gene: .; J gene: TRBJ1-2; V gene: TRBV5-4; clone size: .; CDR3 protein: CASTNMGGYGYTF; CDR3 DNA: TGTGCCAGCACCAACATGGGGGGCTATGGCTACACCTTC
D gene: .; J gene: TRBJ2-7; V gene: TRBV28; clone size: many; CDR3 protein: CASSGMGYEQYF; CDR3 DNA: TGTGCCAGCAGTGGGATGGGGTACGAGCAGTACTTC
D gene: TRBD1; J gene: TRBJ2-3; V gene: TRBV5-1; clone size: .; CDR3 protein: CASRRTGDSTDTQYF; CDR3 DNA: TGCGCCAGCAGGCGGACAGGGGATAGCACAGATACGCAGTATTTT
D gene: .; J gene: TRBJ2-7; V gene: TRBV6-1; clone size: .; CDR3 protein: CASRPTAYEQYF; CDR3 DNA: TGTGCCAGCAGGCCCACAGCCTACGAGCAGTACTTC
D gene: .; J gene: TRBJ2-7; V gene: TRBV28; clone size: many; CDR3 protein: CASSLGTLGSYEQYF; CDR3 DNA: TGTGCCAGCAGTTTGGGGACATTAGGTTCCTACGAGCAGTACTTC
D gene: .; J gene: TRBJ2-7; V gene: TRBV7-2; clone size: .; CDR3 protein: CASTPDGASHSYEQYF; CDR3 DNA: TGTGCCAGCACCCCAGATGGTGCTTCGCACTCCTACGAGCAGTACTTC
D gene: TRBD2; J gene: TRBJ2-7; V gene: TRBV7-2; clone size: many; CDR3 protein: CASSLAGTSGSGEQYF; CDR3 DNA: TGTGCCAGCAGCTTAGCCGGGACTAGCGGGAGTGGAGAGCAGTACTTC
D gene: TRBD1; J gene: TRBJ2-5; V gene: TRBV7-2; clone size: .; CDR3 protein: CASSLNVWGTGFSETQYF; CDR3 DNA: TGTGCCAGCAGCTTAAATGTTTGGGGGACAGGGTTTTCGGAGACCCAGTACTTC
D gene: TRBD1; J gene: TRBJ1-6; V gene: TRBV28; clone size: .; CDR3 protein: CASSLSRGDYSPLHF; CDR3 DNA: TGTGCCAGCAGTTTAAGCAGGGGGGATTATTCACCCCTCCACTTT
D gene: TRBD1; J gene: TRBJ2-7; V gene: TRBV20-1; clone size: many; CDR3 protein: CSARETQGYYEQYF; CDR3 DNA: TGCAGTGCTAGAGAAACACAGGGGTATTACGAGCAGTACTTC
D gene: TRBD2; J gene: TRBJ2-7; V gene: TRBV6-2/TRBV6-3; clone size: few; CDR3 protein: CASRPREAAYEQYF; CDR3 DNA: TGTGCCAGCAGACCCCGGGAGGCCGCCTACGAGCAGTACTTC
D gene: TRBD1; J gene: TRBJ1-2; V gene: TRBV7-2; clone size: few; CDR3 protein: CASSLDGQGLYGYTF; CDR3 DNA: TGCGCCAGCAGCTTGGATGGACAGGGCCTCTATGGCTACACCTTC
D gene: TRBD1; J gene: TRBJ2-7; V gene: TRBV4-3; clone size: few; CDR3 protein: CASSQDRGQGAYEQYF; CDR3 DNA: TGCGCCAGCAGCCAAGATCGAGGACAGGGGGCCTACGAGCAGTACTTC
D gene: TRBD1; J gene: TRBJ1-3; V gene: TRBV2; clone size: many; CDR3 protein: CASSAGTGGSGNTIYF; CDR3 DNA: TGTGCCAGCAGTGCGGGGACAGGGGGCTCTGGAAACACCATATATTTT
D gene: TRBD2; J gene: TRBJ2-1; V gene: TRBV7-3; clone size: .; CDR3 protein: CASSPTGTTNNEQFF; CDR3 DNA: TGTGCCAGCAGTCCTACCGGGACTACTAACAATGAGCAGTTCTTC
D gene: .; J gene: TRBJ2-7; V gene: TRBV6-1; clone size: .; CDR3 protein: CASSGKKGGMYEQYF; CDR3 DNA: TGTGCCAGCAGTGGCAAAAAAGGCGGGATGTACGAGCAGTACTTC
D gene: TRBD2; J gene: TRBJ2-7; V gene: TRBV9; clone size: .; CDR3 protein: CASSVGVSGSYEQYF; CDR3 DNA: TGTGCCAGCAGCGTAGGGGTTAGCGGGAGTTACGAGCAGTACTTC
D gene: TRBD1; J gene: TRBJ1-5; V gene: TRBV5-5; clone size: .; CDR3 protein: CASSPGTGLGSNQPQHF; CDR3 DNA: TGTGCCAGCAGCCCCGGGACAGGGTTGGGTAGCAATCAGCCCCAGCATTTT
D gene: TRBD1; J gene: TRBJ1-3; V gene: TRBV7-2; clone size: few; CDR3 protein: CASSLSRDRAISGNTIYF; CDR3 DNA: TGTGCCAGCAGCTTATCACGGGACAGGGCTATCTCTGGAAACACCATATATTTT
D gene: TRBD2; J gene: TRBJ2-3; V gene: TRBV20-1; clone size: .; CDR3 protein: CSARVLGGGRVDTQYF; CDR3 DNA: TGCAGTGCTAGAGTCCTCGGGGGCGGGAGGGTGGATACGCAGTATTTT
D gene: .; J gene: TRBJ1-1; V gene: TRBV24-1; clone size: few; CDR3 protein: CATSKEGNTEAFF; CDR3 DNA: TGTGCCACCAGTAAGGAGGGGAACACTGAAGCTTTCTTT
D gene: TRBD1; J gene: TRBJ2-7; V gene: TRBV30; clone size: few; CDR3 protein: CAWSVLRQGSPFYEQYF; CDR3 DNA: TGTGCCTGGAGTGTCCTACGACAGGGGTCACCGTTCTACGAGCAGTACTTC
D gene: .; J gene: TRBJ2-1; V gene: TRBV20-1; clone size: .; CDR3 protein: CSARGAGGDYNEQFF; CDR3 DNA: TGCAGTGCTAGAGGAGCTGGTGGGGACTACAATGAGCAGTTCTTC
D gene: .; J gene: TRBJ2-5; V gene: TRBV20-1; clone size: .; CDR3 protein: CSARDHRVKETQYF; CDR3 DNA: TGCAGTGCTAGAGATCACAGGGTAAAGGAGACCCAGTACTTC
D gene: TRBD2; J gene: TRBJ2-7; V gene: TRBV20-1; clone size: few; CDR3 protein: CSAGSGDSYEQYF; CDR3 DNA: TGCAGTGCAGGGAGCGGGGACTCCTACGAGCAGTACTTC
D gene: .; J gene: TRBJ1-2; V gene: TRBV6-1; clone size: many; CDR3 protein: CASSEQTRYGYTF; CDR3 DNA: TGTGCCAGCAGTGAACAAACTCGATATGGCTACACCTTC
D gene: .; J gene: TRBJ1-1; V gene: TRBV29-1; clone size: .; CDR3 protein: CSVLITVNTEAFF; CDR3 DNA: TGCAGCGTTCTGATCACAGTGAACACTGAAGCTTTCTTT
D gene: .; J gene: TRBJ1-1; V gene: TRBV6-1; clone size: many; CDR3 protein: CASAVRGGSTEAFF; CDR3 DNA: TGTGCCTCAGCAGTTCGGGGAGGGTCTACTGAAGCTTTCTTT
D gene: .; J gene: TRBJ1-1; V gene: TRBV29-1; clone size: few; CDR3 protein: CSSWEGGEAFF; CDR3 DNA: TGCAGCTCCTGGGAGGGAGGAGAGGCTTTCTTT
D gene: .; J gene: TRBJ1-1; V gene: TRBV7-9; clone size: few; CDR3 protein: CASSSTHMNTEAFF; CDR3 DNA: TGTGCCAGCAGCTCGACCCACATGAACACTGAAGCTTTCTTT
D gene: TRBD1; J gene: TRBJ1-3; V gene: TRBV19; clone size: once; CDR3 protein: CATDREGNSGNTIYF; CDR3 DNA: TGTGCCACAGACAGGGAAGGAAACTCTGGAAACACCATATATTTT
D gene: TRBD1; J gene: TRBJ2-4; V gene: TRBV7-3; clone size: once; CDR3 protein: CASSLTAQGRQYF; CDR3 DNA: TGTGCCAGCAGCTTAACGGCACAGGGGCGGCAGTACTTC
D gene: TRBD1; J gene: TRBJ2-5; V gene: TRBV11-2; clone size: many; CDR3 protein: CASSSGQGYLQETQYF; CDR3 DNA: TGTGCCAGCAGCTCAGGACAGGGCTACCTCCAAGAGACCCAGTACTTC
D gene: .; J gene: TRBJ2-3; V gene: TRBV6-2/TRBV6-3; clone size: .; CDR3 protein: CASSYSGSPDTQYF; CDR3 DNA: TGTGCCAGCAGTTACTCCGGCTCTCCGGATACGCAGTATTTT
D gene: .; J gene: TRBJ1-2; V gene: TRBV28; clone size: .; CDR3 protein: CASRVGLGTNYGYTF; CDR3 DNA: TGTGCCAGCAGGGTCGGGCTGGGAACAAACTATGGCTACACCTTC